A selection of T cell receptor beta chains follows, all from one sample in a study of T cell responses to AZD1222 COVID-19 vaccine. Method: immunoSEQ multiplex PCR; TCRdb's copy keeps in-frame clones and lacks some. The sample contains over 60,000 clones, 80% to 90% of which appear only once. Sequencing was performed on peripheral blood, taken on day 0 of AZD1222 vaccination. These receptors were obtained from an adult in good health. Both conserved end residues are part of each CDR3. A D gene is named only where the DNA matches it firmly. Only some rows state a clone size, as once, few, many or a class for expanded clones.

V,length,D,J,size,CDR3,DNA
TRBV7-8,16,TRBD1,TRBJ1-6,NA,CASSLTRDSFFSPLHF,TGTGCCAGCAGCTTAACCCGGGACAGTTTTTTTTCACCCCTCCACTTT
TRBV7-6,14,NA,TRBJ1-3,few,CASSRRDSGNTIYF,TGTGCCAGCAGCCGTCGGGACTCTGGAAACACCATATATTTT
TRBV5-4,14,NA,TRBJ1-2,NA,CASSPDRFNYGYTF,TGTGCCAGCAGCCCGGACAGATTCAACTATGGCTACACCTTC
TRBV2,14,NA,TRBJ2-2,NA,CASSKGPNTGELFF,TGTGCCAGCAGTAAGGGCCCGAACACCGGGGAGCTGTTTTTT
TRBV7-2,13,NA,TRBJ1-2,NA,CASTTGGIGGYTF,TGTGCCAGCACCACCGGGGGCATAGGAGGCTACACCTTC
TRBV3-1/TRBV3-2,13,NA,TRBJ2-2,NA,CASSQVSTGELFF,TGTGCCAGCAGCCAAGTGAGCACCGGGGAGCTGTTTTTT
TRBV7-3,13,NA,TRBJ2-5,NA,CASSLSGRETQYF,TGTGCCAGCAGCCTCTCGGGGCGAGAGACCCAGTACTTC
TRBV7-3,15,TRBD1,TRBJ2-5,NA,CASSLTRDRVETQYF,TGTGCCAGCAGCTTAACGCGGGACAGGGTAGAGACCCAGTACTTC
TRBV30,16,TRBD1,TRBJ1-2,NA,CACNAGTGGRGYGYTF,TGTGCCTGTAACGCCGGGACAGGGGGCCGGGGCTATGGCTACACCTTC
TRBV4-3,14,TRBD1,TRBJ2-5,NA,CASSQDREQGAQYF,TGCGCCAGCAGCCAAGATCGTGAACAGGGGGCCCAGTACTTC
TRBV19,13,NA,TRBJ1-1,NA,CASSIGHRLEAFF,TGTGCCAGTAGTATAGGGCACCGGTTGGAAGCTTTCTTT
TRBV9,14,NA,TRBJ2-1,NA,CASSGDGGRGEQFF,TGTGCCAGCAGCGGCGATGGGGGGCGGGGTGAGCAGTTCTTC
TRBV19,13,NA,TRBJ1-1,NA,CASCPTGRPKAFF,TGTGCCAGTTGTCCTACAGGGCGCCCAAAAGCTTTCTTT